The clone carrying this T cell receptor beta chain has a count of ten or more. Its antigen is currently unknown. A J-beta primer mix and a sample-barcoded 5' primer were used in a second PCR of about 7 to 12 cycles. One entry per CDR3 protein, called by TCRdb with MiXCR from the 5' RACE reads. The sample holds over 1.5 million distinct CDR3 sequences, just under 50% seen once. This sample is part of a study of blood T cells in healthy people across ages. Background on the study: Per two T cells, about one barcoded beta molecule was captured through template switching. Study outcomes and limitations: Without sorted subsets, naive and antigen-experienced compartments could not be conclusively compared.

The CDR3 consists of 16 residues. Trimming stripped 5 bases from V and 0 bases from J, with 17 bases between. The germline gives CDR1 SGHTA, CDR2 FQGNSA. The TCR sequence derives from a woman in her thirties or forties in good health. The chain has TRBV7-2 and TRBJ2-7, with TRBD1 as a possible D gene (6 bases). The sample taken for sequencing was blood. Here the CDR3 reads CASSDQGSVLSYEQYF. The CDR3 nucleotides are TGTGCCAGCAGCGATCAGGGGTCAGTACTCTCCTACGAGCAGTACTTC.